Presented here are 28 T cell receptor beta chains from one specimen sequenced in a study of OX40 agonist ivuxolimab in advanced cancers. The method was the immunoSEQ multiplex PCR assay. Drawn from immuneACCESS, this table holds only the in-frame rearrangements with V and J called that TCRdb kept. Clones are partly lost; checked studies trace under half to an unresolved V gene and leave the rest unexplained. For this sample the table gives about 70,000 clones, of which just over 85% were detected only once. The ten largest clones represent under 2.5% of the sample. The material sequenced was CD4+ or CD8+ T cells sorted from blood, taken in a trial of the OX40 agonist ivuxolimab. The receptors shown here come from an adult with an advanced solid tumor such as melanoma, head and neck, liver or kidney cancer.

The rearrangement links TRBV2 to TRBJ1-5; D ambiguous. The ends were cut back, 0 bases at V and 9 bases at J, with 18 bases in the middle. The CDR3 spans 16 residues. Germline V gives CDR1 SNHLY, CDR2 FYNNEI. The CDR3 DNA sequence: TGTGCCAGCAGTGAAGCGAATGCCCGTGGGTATAGGCCCCAGCATTTT. Protein product: CASSEANARGYRPQHF. Looking up the rest from reference TRBV2 and TRBJ1-5 gives the full variable domain: EPEVTQTPSHQVTQMGQEVILRCVPISNHLYFYWYRQILGQKVEFLVSFYNNEISEKSEIFDDQFSVERPDGSNFTLKIRSTKLEDSAMYFCASSEANARGYRPQHFGDGTRLSIL.

The V and J genes are TRBV19 and TRBJ2-1; D might be TRBD2 (6 bases). This CDR3 region has 16 residues. Trimming took 5 bases from V and 0 from J, leaving 14 bases between them. CDR1 and CDR2 (germline): LNHDA, SQIVND (reference sequence). The CDR3 region has the DNA TGTGCCAGTAGTCTGGGACTTCTCAGCTCCTACAATGAGCAGTTCTTC. Translated, it gives CASSLGLLSSYNEQFF.

The V and J genes are TRBV23-1 and TRBJ2-1; the match to TRBD2 covers 7 bases. TRBV23-1 is assigned to the ORF class and has an uncertain function. V gave up 6 bases and J gave up 4 bases; unmatched junction bases: 12. The CDR3 contains 16 residues. For the CDR3, the DNA is TGCGCCAGCAGCCGCCGAAATCGGACTAGATACAATGAGCAGTTCTTC. It codes for CASSRRNRTRYNEQFF.

The J gene is TRBJ1-2, the V gene TRBV5-8, with D hard to call. Germline CDR1 SGHTS, CDR2 YDEGEE. The CDR3 is 16 amino acids. Trimming took off 1 base at V and 4 bases at J, with 17 bases between the two ends. DNA of the CDR3: TGTGCCAGCAGCTTGAAGGAGGAGGGCACCCGCTATGGCTACACCTTC. Translation gives CASSLKEEGTRYGYTF.

In DNA form, the CDR3 reads TGTGCCAGCATGTCTATACAGAGGGTTTCCTACGAGCAGTACTTC. Its translation is CASMSIQRVSYEQYF. The chain links TRBV6-1 to TRBJ2-7; tentatively, D is TRBD2 (5 bases). The CDR3 sequence is 15 residues long. The V and J ends lost 7 bases and 1 base respectively, with 17 bases between them. From germline, CDR1 is MNHNS and CDR2 SASEGT.

This clone was picked up one time. The rearrangement uses TRBV27 and TRBJ2-1; tentative D call: TRBD2 (5 bases). The CDR3 loop spans 16 amino acids. Germline lookup yields CDR1 MNHEY and CDR2 SMNVEV (reference sequence). Trimming removed 9 bases from V and 1 base from J, with 19 bases in between. The CDR3 nucleotides read TGTGCCAGTACTTATACTAGTTTTAGTTCCTACAATGAGCAGTTCTTC. It encodes CASTYTSFSSYNEQFF.

This chain joins TRBV5-1 and TRBJ2-1, with D hard to call. V was pared by 4 bases and J by 7 bases, with 6 bases between. The CDR3 extends over 11 amino acids. The V gene's germline CDR1 is SGHRS and CDR2 YFSETQ. CDR3 in DNA: TGCGCCAGCAGCCTGGAGAATGAGCAGTTCTTC. Translation gives CASSLENEQFF. Full variable domain (rest looked up from reference TRBV5-1 and TRBJ2-1): KAGVTQTPRYLIKTRGQQVTLSCSPISGHRSVSWYQQTPGQGLQFLFEYFSETQRNKGNFPGRFSGRQFSNSRSEMNVSTLELGDSALYLCASSLENEQFFGPGTRLTVL.

The J gene is TRBJ1-2, the V gene TRBV9, with D perhaps TRBD1 (5 bases). The germline CDR1 and CDR2 sequences are SGDLS and YYNGEE. CDR3 length equals 14 residues. V was cut by 0 bases and J by 7 bases, with 13 bases left in between. The CDR3 bases are TGTGCCAGCAGCGTAGAGCAGCAGGGCAGTGGCTACACCTTC. Its translation is CASSVEQQGSGYTF.

The CDR3 coding sequence is TGCAGCGCGGTGACGGGGAACAGGCTAGCTACCCCCTCCTATAATTCACCCCTCCACTTT. This codes for CSAVTGNRLATPSYNSPLHF. This sequence joins TRBV29-1 and TRBJ1-6, with D tentatively TRBD1 (5 bases). There are 20 residues in the CDR3. Deletions cut 7 bases from V and 0 bases from J, with 28 bases between. Germline-derived CDR1 and CDR2 are SQVTM and ANQGSEA.

The chain joins TRBV7-2 to TRBJ1-6; 8 positions match TRBD1. Trimming removed 3 bases from V and 10 bases from J; junction bases left unmatched: 8. This CDR3 has 15 amino acids. Per germline, CDR1 SGHTA and CDR2 FQGNSA. CDR3 in DNA: TGTGCCAGCAGCTTCCGGACAGGGCAAGGATCACCCCTCCACTTT. It translates to CASSFRTGQGSPLHF.

This clone was found once. The rearrangement joins TRBV7-2 to TRBJ1-6; no firm D call. CDR3 length equals 15 residues. The germline CDR1 and CDR2 sequences are SGHTA and FQGNSA. Trimming removed 0 bases from V and 0 bases from J, with 3 bases in between. CDR3 amino acids: CASSLAHSYNSPLHF. In nucleotides, the CDR3 is TGTGCCAGCAGCTTAGCCCACTCCTATAATTCACCCCTCCACTTT.

This chain links TRBV27 with TRBJ2-5, with 13 bases fitting TRBD2. The end of the DNA aligns better with TRBJ2-7, so the J call may be wrong. The length of the CDR3 is 16 residues. Germline loops: CDR1 MNHEY, CDR2 SMNVEV (reference sequence). CDR3: CASSHVTSGGASEQYF. DNA for the CDR3: TGTGCCAGCAGTCACGTAACTAGCGGGGGGGCCTCCGAGCAGTACTTC.

The table lists this clone with a count of one. The rearrangement joins TRBV27 to TRBJ1-4; maybe TRBD1 (6 bases). CDR3 size: 14 residues. V was pared by 3 bases and J by 8 bases, with 13 bases between. CDR1 and CDR2 (germline): MNHEY, SMNVEV (reference sequence). CDR3 loop: CASSLTGEGEKLFF. As DNA, the CDR3 is TGTGCCAGCAGTTTGACAGGTGAAGGGGAAAAACTGTTTTTT.

In this sample, this clone turned up a few times. The V call is TRBV5-1, the J call TRBJ2-7; possible D gene TRBD2, 6 bases. The CDR3 spans 14 residues. The V end lost 2 bases, the J end lost 6 bases, and 15 bases lay between the germline ends. Germline CDR1 reads SGHRS; CDR2 reads YFSETQ. CDR3 in DNA: TGCGCCAGCAGCTTTGGGGCGGGGAACGGCGAGCAGTACTTC. This translates into CASSFGAGNGEQYF.

This clone was seen once. The V gene is TRBV7-6, the J gene TRBJ2-2; 10 positions match TRBD2. The J segment lost 3 bases and the V segment lost 7 bases, leaving 8 bases of the junction unmatched. Germline V gives CDR1 SGHVS, CDR2 FNYEAQ. This CDR3 region has 16 residues. CDR3 coding DNA: TGTGCCAGCAATGTACTAGCGGGACCTGACACCGGGGAGCTGTTTTTT. It specifies CASNVLAGPDTGELFF.

The J gene is TRBJ2-1, the V gene TRBV19, with 8 nucleotides matching TRBD1. This CDR3 has 15 amino acids. V lost 6 bases to trimming and J lost 1 base; unmatched junction nucleotides: 5. In germline, CDR1 is LNHDA, CDR2 SQIVND (reference sequence). CDR3 sequence reads: CASSRDRGSYNEQFF. The CDR3 DNA is TGTGCCAGTAGCCGAGACAGGGGATCCTACAATGAGCAGTTCTTC.

This sequence joins TRBV6-1 and TRBJ1-2, with a possible D match to TRBD1 (5 bases). This CDR3 has 15 amino acids. V was trimmed by 0 bases and J by 4 bases, leaving 12 bases between them. Germline CDR1 and CDR2: MNHNS and SASEGT. CDR3 loop: CASSEAGRAIYGYTF. DNA for the CDR3: TGTGCCAGCAGTGAAGCGGGCAGGGCGATCTATGGCTACACCTTC.

The CDR3 is CSAPAGGVYTF. CDR3 DNA: TGCAGTGCGCCAGCAGGGGGTGTCTACACCTTC. The chain joins TRBV20-1 to TRBJ1-2, with 7 bases fitting TRBD1. V lost 6 bases to trimming and J lost 10 bases; unmatched junction nucleotides: 8. Germline CDR1 reads DFQATT; CDR2 reads SNEGSKA (reference sequence). The CDR3 sequence is 11 residues long.

This chain connects TRBV7-9 to TRBJ2-1; no clear D gene. The CDR3 runs 11 residues. Trimming took off 5 bases at V and 5 bases at J, with 4 bases between the two ends. Germline V gene lookup returns CDR1 SEHNR and CDR2 FQNEAQ (reference sequence). CDR3: CASSLDNEQFF. The CDR3 region has the DNA TGTGCCAGCAGCCTAGACAATGAGCAGTTCTTC.

A few counts support this clone. The chain combines TRBV5-8 with TRBJ1-1; D is uncertain. This CDR3 is 13 amino acids long. Per the germline V gene, CDR1 is SGHTS and CDR2 is YDEGEE. Between the trimmed V and J ends, which lost 9 bases and 3 bases, there was a span of 15 bases. In DNA, the CDR3 is TGTGCCACCGCGACGGCTACTTACACTGAAGCTTTCTTT. Translated, it gives CATATATYTEAFF.

The chain has TRBV30 and TRBJ1-5, with a possible D match to TRBD1 (6 bases). The CDR3 loop spans 17 amino acids. Trimming removed 3 bases at V and 1 base at J, with 19 bases between. Germline V CDR1 and CDR2: GTSNPN, SVGIG (reference sequence). CDR3 in amino acids: CAWSQGFRGASNQPQHF. CDR3 DNA sequence: TGTGCCTGGAGCCAGGGGTTCAGGGGAGCGAGCAATCAGCCCCAGCATTTT.

The rearrangement links TRBV9 to TRBJ1-2, with D possibly TRBD1 on 5 matching bases. The germline V and J ends were trimmed by 4 bases and 7 bases, with 8 bases remaining between them. The CDR3 extends over 11 amino acids. Germline values: CDR1 SGDLS, CDR2 YYNGEE. This chain's CDR3 is CASSRDGGYTF. For the CDR3, the DNA is TGTGCCAGCAGCAGGGACGGTGGCTACACCTTC.

The chain carries TRBV5-1 and TRBJ2-7; 9 bases are a match to TRBD2. After removal of 5 bases from V and 4 bases from J, the junction contained 1 base not matched to a gene. There are 12 residues in the CDR3. Germline V CDR1 and CDR2: SGHRS, YFSETQ. CDR3 sequence (DNA): TGCGCCAGCAGGCGGGAGGGGTACGAGCAGTACTTC. This codes for CASRREGYEQYF.

The rearrangement uses TRBV27 and TRBJ2-3, with 9 bases lining up with TRBD2. The V gene end was trimmed by 1 base and the J gene end by 3 bases; junction bases not matched to a gene: 5. The germline CDR1 and CDR2 sequences are MNHEY and SMNVEV (reference sequence). This CDR3 has 16 residues. In DNA, the CDR3 is TGTGCCAGCAGTTTATGGGCGGGAGGGCCGACAGATACGCAGTATTTT. Translated: CASSLWAGGPTDTQYF.

The rearrangement links TRBV2 to TRBJ1-1, with 7 bases fitting TRBD1. The CDR3 covers 14 residues. Germline CDR1 and CDR2: SNHLY and FYNNEI. V lost 6 bases to trimming and J lost 5 bases; unmatched junction nucleotides: 9. CDR3 coding DNA: TGTGCCAGCAGAGTGGGTCAGGGGGGGACTGAAGCTTTCTTT. This codes for CASRVGQGGTEAFF.

The chain couples TRBV6-6 to TRBJ1-2, with a possible D match to TRBD1 (6 bases). The CDR3 has 12 amino acids. The V end lost 6 bases, the J end lost 4 bases, and 9 bases lay between the germline ends. In germline, CDR1 is MNHNY, CDR2 SVGAGI (reference sequence). The CDR3 loop reads CASRSQGYGYTF. The CDR3 bases are TGTGCCAGCAGATCACAGGGCTATGGCTACACCTTC.

This clone was seen just once. The gene calls are TRBV5-1 and TRBJ1-1; no definite D call. CDR3 size: 12 residues. Trimming shortened V by 4 bases and J by 6 bases, and 10 bases separated the two germline ends. Germline-derived CDR1 and CDR2 are SGHRS and YFSETQ. CDR3 amino acids: CASSVSSSEAFF. The CDR3 DNA follows: TGCGCCAGCAGCGTTTCGAGCTCTGAAGCTTTCTTT.

With respect to this clone: The identical CDR3 is also encoded by other nucleotide sequences in the sample. The chain uses TRBV11-2 and TRBJ2-5; the D gene is possibly TRBD1 (6 bases). This CDR3 spans 14 amino acids. The germline V and J ends were trimmed by 3 bases and 2 bases, with 10 bases remaining between them. Germline V gene data show CDR1 as SGHAT and CDR2 as FQNNGV. The CDR3 region is CASSFGRGQETQYF. The CDR3 DNA sequence: TGTGCCAGCAGCTTTGGAAGGGGGCAAGAGACCCAGTACTTC.